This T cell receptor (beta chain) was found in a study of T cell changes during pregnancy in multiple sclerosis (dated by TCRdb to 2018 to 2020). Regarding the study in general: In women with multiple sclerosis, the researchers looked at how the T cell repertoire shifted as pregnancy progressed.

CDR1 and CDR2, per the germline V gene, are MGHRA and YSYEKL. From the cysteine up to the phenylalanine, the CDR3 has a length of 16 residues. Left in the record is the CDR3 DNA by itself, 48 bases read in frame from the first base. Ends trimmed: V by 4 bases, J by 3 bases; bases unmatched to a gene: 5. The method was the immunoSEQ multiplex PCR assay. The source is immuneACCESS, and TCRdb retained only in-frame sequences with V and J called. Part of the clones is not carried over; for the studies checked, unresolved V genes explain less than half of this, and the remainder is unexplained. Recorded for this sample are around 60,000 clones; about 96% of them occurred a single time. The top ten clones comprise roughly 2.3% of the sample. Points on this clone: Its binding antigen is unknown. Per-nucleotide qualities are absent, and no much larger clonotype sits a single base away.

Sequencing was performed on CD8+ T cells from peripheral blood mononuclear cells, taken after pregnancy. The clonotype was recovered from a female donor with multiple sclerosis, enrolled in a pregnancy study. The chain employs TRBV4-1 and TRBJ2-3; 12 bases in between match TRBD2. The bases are TGCGCCAGCAGCCTTCGACTAGCGGGAGAAACAGATACGCAGTATTTT. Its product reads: CASSLRLAGETDTQYF.